Presented here are 8 T cell receptor beta chains from one specimen sequenced in a study of T cell responses to AZD1222 COVID-19 vaccine. The data were produced by immunoSEQ multiplex PCR, yet TCRdb's version contains in-frame clones alone and is incomplete. In the table there are approximately 98,000 clones, approximately 90% of which are singletons. This specimen consisted of peripheral blood, obtained on day 0 of MenACWY control vaccination. The receptors were sampled from an adult in good health.

The genes are TRBV19 and TRBJ1-2; D gene unclear. The V gene lost 5 bases and the J gene lost 8 bases, with 12 bases spanning the gap. The germline V gene has CDR1 LNHDA and CDR2 SQIVND (reference sequence). CDR3 length equals 12 residues. The CDR3: CASSSGPEGYTF. CDR3 DNA sequence: TGTGCCAGTAGTTCCGGACCTGAAGGCTACACCTTC.

The sample holds one count of this clone. The V call is TRBV7-9, the J call TRBJ1-1, with D perhaps matching TRBD1 (5 bases). This CDR3 contains 15 residues. Trimming cost V 1 base and J 2 bases, with 11 bases left between them. CDR1 and CDR2 from the germline V gene are SEHNR and FQNEAQ (reference sequence). DNA of the CDR3: TGTGCCAGCAGCTTAGACTGGGGGTTAAACACTGAAGCTTTCTTT. Residues: CASSLDWGLNTEAFF.

V usage is TRBV6-5 and J usage is TRBJ2-7, with 9 bases that match TRBD1. The trim removed 4 bases at V and 2 bases at J, leaving 6 bases unmatched. CDR3 size: 15 residues. Germline lookup yields CDR1 MNHEY and CDR2 SVGAGI. This chain's CDR3 is CASSLGTGQAYEQYF. In DNA form, the CDR3 reads TGTGCCAGCAGTTTAGGGACAGGGCAGGCCTACGAGCAGTACTTC.

This clone showed up just a few times. The chain is built from TRBV29-1 and TRBJ1-2; 9 bases match TRBD1. Per the germline V gene, CDR1 is SQVTM and CDR2 is ANQGSEA. This CDR3 is 16 amino acids long. V lost 6 bases and J lost 8; bases outside the gene matches: 19. In nucleotides, the CDR3 is TGCAGCGTGGAAACCCGGCGGGACAGGGTATTCAGGGGCTACACCTTC. Protein: CSVETRRDRVFRGYTF.

The rearrangement uses TRBV6-1 and TRBJ2-1; 14 bases are shared with TRBD2. V lost 6 bases and J lost 7; bases outside the gene matches: 5. The germline V gene encodes CDR1 MNHNS and CDR2 SASEGT. The CDR3 loop spans 15 amino acids. CDR3 nucleotide sequence: TGTGCCAGCAGCCTCGGGACTAGCGGGGGAAATGAGCAGTTCTTC. The encoded protein is CASSLGTSGGNEQFF.

This clone was picked up one time. J is TRBJ2-5 and V is TRBV3-1 (or the pseudogene TRBV3-2); D gene ambiguous. The V gene lost 1 base and the J gene lost 1 base, with 7 bases spanning the gap. This CDR3 has 14 amino acids. Germline values: CDR1 LGHDT, CDR2 YNNKEL (reference sequence). CDR3 region: CASSQASSQETQYF. CDR3 nucleotides: TGTGCCAGCAGCCAAGCCAGCAGCCAAGAGACCCAGTACTTC.

The chain joins TRBV5-6 to TRBJ1-2; the D gene is possibly TRBD1 (5 bases). V lost 3 bases and J lost 6, with 15 bases in between. CDR1 SGHDT and CDR2 YYEEEE come from the germline V gene. CDR3 length equals 14 residues. CDR3 residues: CASSSPGPGHGYTF. In DNA form, the CDR3 reads TGTGCCAGCAGCTCCCCAGGGCCCGGACATGGCTACACCTTC.

This clone came up once. The chain combines TRBV9 with TRBJ1-2; no clear D. The CDR3 is 15 residues long. Trimming cost V 4 bases and J 0 bases, with 13 bases left between them. CDR1 SGDLS and CDR2 YYNGEE come from the germline V gene. Written as DNA, the CDR3 is TGTGCCAGCAGCTTAAATCCGGTTTCTAACTATGGCTACACCTTC. Protein product: CASSLNPVSNYGYTF.